By proportion, the clone carrying this T cell receptor beta chain is medium-sized (0.01 to 0.1%). These data belong to a study of spatial heterogeneity in lung cancer. Overall study: At a median of roughly two years after resection, follow-up PBMC samples were sequenced when available. Detected beta-chain sequences consistently exceeded alpha-chain sequences. Raw reads contained each unique TCR and UMI combination more than ten times on average.

Trimming left V 5 bases short and J 7 bases short, with 8 bases between. The CDR3 loop spans 12 amino acids. The time point: blood at routine non-recurrence follow-up after resection. Unsorted whole RNA of tumor, nontumor lung or frozen PBMC was sequenced. Each CDR3 protein gets one entry after TCRdb re-called the 5' RACE reads with MiXCR. The data hold 60,000 to 85,000 distinct CDR3 sequences, with over 7% observed a single time. The sample in question was PBMCs, obtained at follow-up. The receptor's source is a female donor with early-stage non-small cell lung cancer. The genes are TRBV12-3 or TRBV12-4 and TRBJ2-2; possible D gene TRBD2, 6 bases. This CDR3 is CASSLRGGELFF. The CDR3, as DNA: TGTGCCAGCAGTCTGCGGGGCGGGGAGCTGTTTTTT.